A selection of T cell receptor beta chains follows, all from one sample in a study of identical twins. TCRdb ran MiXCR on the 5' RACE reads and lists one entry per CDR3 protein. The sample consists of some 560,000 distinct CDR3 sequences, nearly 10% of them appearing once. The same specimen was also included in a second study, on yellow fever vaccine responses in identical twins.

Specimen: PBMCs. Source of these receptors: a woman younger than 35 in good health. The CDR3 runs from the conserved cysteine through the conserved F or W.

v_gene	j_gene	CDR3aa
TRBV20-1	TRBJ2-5	CSARDLATVLQETQYF
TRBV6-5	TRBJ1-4	CASGEDEKLFF
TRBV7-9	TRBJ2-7	CASSLAGSASYEQYF
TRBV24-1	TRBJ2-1	CATSGTTGQSSYNEQFF
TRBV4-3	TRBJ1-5	CASSQDPTPVGPQHF
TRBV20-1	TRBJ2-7	CSARTGGTYEQYF
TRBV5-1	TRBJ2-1	CASSETSGPYEQFF
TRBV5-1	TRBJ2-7	CASSLDGTASYEQYF
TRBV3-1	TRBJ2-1	CATSQTSFRGGYNEQFF
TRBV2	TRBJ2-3	CASRETGLAGSTDTQYF
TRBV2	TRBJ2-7	CASSEQYSYEQYF
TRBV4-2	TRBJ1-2	CASSQDPTVLSVGYTF
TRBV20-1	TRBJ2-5	CSARDLLKTSGQETQYF
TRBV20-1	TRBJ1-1	CSARASGLNTEAFF
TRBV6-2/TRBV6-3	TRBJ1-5	CASSILWEPQHF
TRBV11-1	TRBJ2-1	CASSPTFHEQFF
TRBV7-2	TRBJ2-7	CASSVTYEQYF
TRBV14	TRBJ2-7	CASRPGTVRTYEQYF
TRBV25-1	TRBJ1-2	CASSGGTGVKIPYGYTF
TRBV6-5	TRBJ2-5	CASSSVDTQETQYF
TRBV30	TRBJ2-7	CAWSRTSGYEQYF
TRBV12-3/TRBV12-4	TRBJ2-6	CASSFQGKSSGANVLTF
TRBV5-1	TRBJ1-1	CASSLAVVGAEAFF
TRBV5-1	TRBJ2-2	CASSLQGYTGELFF
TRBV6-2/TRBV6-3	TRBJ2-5	CASSPRRPRRETQYF
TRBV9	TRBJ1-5	CASSVGGGVQPQHF
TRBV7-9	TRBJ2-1	CASSPGVPTTYNEQFF
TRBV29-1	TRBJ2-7	CSVNRGPSYEQYF
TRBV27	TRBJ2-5	CASRKGQNQETQYF
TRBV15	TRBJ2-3	CATSSLQGSTDTQYF
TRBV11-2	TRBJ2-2	CASSFNQNTGELFF
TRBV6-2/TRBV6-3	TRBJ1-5	CASSRTPSYSNQPQHF
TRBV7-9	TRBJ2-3	CASSAWTSGEEDTQYF
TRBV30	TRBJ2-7	CAHGEAAVGEQYF
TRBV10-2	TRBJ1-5	CASSSGINQPQHF
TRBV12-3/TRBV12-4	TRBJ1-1	CASSLARALRAFF
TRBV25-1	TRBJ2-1	CASSERGPLRLDEQFF